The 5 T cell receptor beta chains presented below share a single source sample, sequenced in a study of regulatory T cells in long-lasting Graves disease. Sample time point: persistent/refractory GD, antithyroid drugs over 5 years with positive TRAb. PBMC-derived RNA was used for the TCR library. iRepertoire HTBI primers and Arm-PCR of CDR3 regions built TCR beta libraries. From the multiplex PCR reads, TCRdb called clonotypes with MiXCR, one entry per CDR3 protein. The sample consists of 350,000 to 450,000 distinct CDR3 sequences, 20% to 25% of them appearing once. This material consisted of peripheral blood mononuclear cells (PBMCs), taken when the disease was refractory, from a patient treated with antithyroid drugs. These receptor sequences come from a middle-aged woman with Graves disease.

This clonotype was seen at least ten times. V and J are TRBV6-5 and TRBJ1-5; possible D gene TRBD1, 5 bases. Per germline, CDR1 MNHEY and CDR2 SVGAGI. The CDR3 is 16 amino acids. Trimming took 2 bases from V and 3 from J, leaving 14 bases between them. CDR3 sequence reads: CASSYIGGFTNQPQHF. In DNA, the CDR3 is TGTGCCAGCAGTTACATTGGGGGATTCACCAATCAGCCCCAGCATTTT.

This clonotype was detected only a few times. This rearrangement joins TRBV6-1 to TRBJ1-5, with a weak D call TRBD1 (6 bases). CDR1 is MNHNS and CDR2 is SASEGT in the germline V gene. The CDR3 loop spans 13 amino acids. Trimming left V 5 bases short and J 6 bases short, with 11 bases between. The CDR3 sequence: CASSPGVSQPQHF. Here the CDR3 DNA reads TGTGCCAGCAGTCCAGGGGTTAGTCAGCCCCAGCATTTT.

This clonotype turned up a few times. CDR3 sequence (DNA): TGTGCCAGCAGTGAACAGGGGGCTGGCAATCAGCCCCAGCATTTT. Translating gives CASSEQGAGNQPQHF. This rearrangement joins TRBV6-1 to TRBJ1-5, with 8 bases matching TRBD1. Trimming took 2 bases from V and 2 from J; bases not matched to a gene: 2. CDR1 and CDR2 (germline): MNHNS, SASEGT. This CDR3 comprises 15 residues.

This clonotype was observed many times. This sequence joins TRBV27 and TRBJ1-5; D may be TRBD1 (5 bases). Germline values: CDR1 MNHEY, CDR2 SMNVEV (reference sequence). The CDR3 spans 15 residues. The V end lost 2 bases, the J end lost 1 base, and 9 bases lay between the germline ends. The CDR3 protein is CASSLMAGSNQPQHF. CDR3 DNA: TGTGCCAGCAGTTTAATGGCAGGGAGCAATCAGCCCCAGCATTTT.

The CDR3 loop reads CASSRTGRLGRNTEAFF. CDR3 nucleotides: TGCGCCAGCAGCCGGACGGGAAGACTAGGGAGGAACACTGAAGCTTTCTTT. The V and J genes are TRBV4-1 and TRBJ1-1; the D is unclear. The CDR3 covers 17 residues. The V gene lost 4 bases and the J gene lost 1 base, with 19 bases spanning the gap. Per the germline V gene, CDR1 is MGHRA and CDR2 is YSYEKL.